A single sample gave rise to the 8 T cell receptor beta chains below, sequenced in a study of OX40 agonist ivuxolimab in advanced cancers. Produced via immunoSEQ multiplex PCR; TCRdb's table is partial and in-frame only. The sample shows tens of thousands of clones, approximately 81% of them seen only once. The source material was CD4+ or CD8+ T cells sorted from blood, sampled in a trial of the OX40 agonist ivuxolimab. These receptors were taken from an adult with an advanced solid tumor such as melanoma, head and neck, liver or kidney cancer.

The rearrangement links TRBV30 to TRBJ2-1; TRBD2 agrees at 11 bases. CDR1 and CDR2 from the germline V gene are GTSNPN and SVGIG (reference sequence). V lost 4 bases and J lost 3; bases outside the gene matches: 8. This CDR3 is built from 16 residues. In DNA form, the CDR3 reads TGTGCCTGGATTGGCACTAGCGGGAGTGGCTACAATGAGCAGTTCTTC. As protein: CAWIGTSGSGYNEQFF.

V usage is TRBV29-1 and J usage is TRBJ1-1, with D unclear. The ends were cut back, 7 bases at V and 0 bases at J, with 12 bases in the middle. This CDR3 has 13 amino acids. Germline V CDR1 and CDR2: SQVTM, ANQGSEA. This chain's CDR3 is CSGLETLNTEAFF. The CDR3 bases are TGCAGCGGATTGGAGACATTGAACACTGAAGCTTTCTTT.

This sequence joins TRBV12-5 and TRBJ2-3; D is unclear. The V gene lost 3 bases and the J gene lost 0 bases, with 16 bases spanning the gap. This CDR3 comprises 17 residues. Per the germline V gene, CDR1 is LGHNT and CDR2 is FRNRAP. CDR3 region: CASGFLLAPNSTDTQYF. The CDR3 bases are TGTGCTAGTGGTTTCCTCTTAGCACCGAATAGCACAGATACGCAGTATTTT.

The rearrangement uses TRBV6-4 and TRBJ1-1, with 7 nucleotides matching TRBD1. This CDR3 region has 16 residues. V was pared by 3 bases and J by 4 bases, with 11 bases of the junction left unmatched. Germline lookup yields CDR1 MRHNA and CDR2 SNTAGT. The CDR3 coding sequence is TGTGCCAGCAGTGAAGTGCCGGGTAGGGGGCTCACTGAAGCTTTCTTT. Translation gives CASSEVPGRGLTEAFF.

This clone was found once. The V gene is TRBV11-1, the J gene TRBJ2-1, with TRBD2 matching over 12 bases. J lost 5 bases, V lost 6 bases, and 5 bases had no gene match. The CDR3 has 15 amino acids. The germline gives CDR1 SGHAT, CDR2 FQDESV (reference sequence). Here the CDR3 DNA reads TGTGCCAGCAGGCAACTAGCGGGAGGAAACAATGAGCAGTTCTTC. Translated: CASRQLAGGNNEQFF.

The chain links TRBV15 to TRBJ2-7; no clear D gene. Trimming left V 1 base short and J 7 bases short, with 8 bases between. This CDR3 has 12 residues. The germline V gene has CDR1 LNHNV and CDR2 YYDKDF (reference sequence). The DNA for the CDR3 is TGTGCCACCAGCAGAGCTACAGAAGAGCAGTACTTC. It is translated as CATSRATEEQYF.

To note about this clone: Its ends do not fully match the called genes, so a read error is possible. The V gene is TRBV27, the J gene TRBJ2-7, with D tentatively TRBD1 or TRBD2 (6 bases each). CDR3 length: 13 amino acids. Per the germline V gene, CDR1 is MNHEY and CDR2 is SMNVEV (reference sequence). The CDR3 nucleotides are TGTGCCAGGAAAGGAGACGGGGGCTACGCGCAGTACTTC. Protein sequence: CARKGDGGYAQYF.

The J gene is TRBJ2-1, the V gene TRBV5-2. TRBV5-2 is termed a pseudogene. CDR3 length equals 13 residues. CDR3 bases: TGTGCCAGCAGCCCCTTAACCCGGACCGAGCAGTTCTTC. Its protein is CASSPLTRTEQFF.